One and the same sample provided the 7 T cell receptor beta chains below, sequenced in a study of OX40 agonist ivuxolimab in advanced cancers. The assay was immunoSEQ multiplex PCR, and TCRdb's table has in-frame clones only and misses some. The sample includes nearly 70,000 clones, about 84% of them seen just once. Source: CD4+ or CD8+ T cells sorted from blood, taken in a trial of the OX40 agonist ivuxolimab. The receptors were gathered from an adult with an advanced solid tumor such as melanoma, head and neck, liver or kidney cancer.

About this clone: Other DNA sequences in the sample encode the same CDR3. This sequence joins TRBV5-5 and TRBJ1-1; 11 nucleotides agree with TRBD1. The CDR3 runs 15 residues. Germline trimming cut 0 bases from V and 5 bases from J; bases unmatched to any gene: 3. Germline V lookup: CDR1 SGHKS, CDR2 YYEKEE (reference sequence). The CDR3 here is CASSLEDRGRTEAFF. CDR3 in DNA: TGTGCCAGCAGCTTGGAGGACAGGGGGCGAACTGAAGCTTTCTTT.

This chain connects TRBV21-1 to TRBJ2-4. TRBV21-1 is reported as a pseudogene. The CDR3 runs to 15 residues. The CDR3 DNA reads as TGTGCCAGCAGCAACGTGGACGGTGGGGGAAACATTCAGTACTTC. Its protein is CASSNVDGGGNIQYF.

J is TRBJ2-2 and V is TRBV11-2, with 7 nucleotides matching TRBD2. In germline, CDR1 is SGHAT, CDR2 FQNNGV. The CDR3 is 16 amino acids. The V gene end was trimmed by 1 base and the J gene end by 2 bases; junction bases not matched to a gene: 4. The chain's CDR3 is CASSLVRTRNTGELFF. The CDR3 nucleotides are TGTGCCAGCAGCTTAGTGAGGACTAGAAACACCGGGGAGCTGTTTTTT.

The CDR3 here is CASSWDQETQYF. CDR3 nucleotide sequence: TGCGCCAGCAGCTGGGACCAAGAGACCCAGTACTTC. The chain couples TRBV5-1 to TRBJ2-5, with D unresolved. Germline CDR1 reads SGHRS; CDR2 reads YFSETQ. V shed 3 bases and J shed 0 bases, with 3 bases lying between them. The CDR3 has 12 amino acids.

This chain joins TRBV5-6 and TRBJ2-2; possible D gene TRBD1, 5 bases. This CDR3 comprises 15 residues. The V end lost 2 bases, the J end lost 2 bases, and 10 bases lay between the germline ends. CDR1 SGHDT and CDR2 YYEEEE come from the germline V gene. The CDR3 DNA follows: TGTGCCAGCAGCTTTATTGACAGAAACACCGGGGAGCTGTTTTTT. Protein product: CASSFIDRNTGELFF.

This clone showed up just a few times. The chain employs TRBV4-2 and TRBJ1-1; TRBD1 matches at 8 bases. The CDR3 is 15 residues long. J lost 1 base, V lost 9 bases, and 10 bases had no gene match. In germline, CDR1 is LGHNA, CDR2 YNFKEQ. CDR3 sequence reads: CASRQGFGGNTEAFF. The CDR3 DNA follows: TGTGCCAGTAGACAGGGGTTCGGTGGGAACACTGAAGCTTTCTTT.

Of note for this clone: The same CDR3 can be traced to other DNA sequences in this sample. The chain links TRBV11-3 to TRBJ1-1; D call uncertain. V was clipped by 1 base and J by 0 bases, with 9 bases between them. The germline V gene has CDR1 SGHNT and CDR2 YENEEA. This CDR3 contains 15 residues. The DNA of the CDR3 is TGTGCCAGCAGCTTAGGTACAGCGATGAACACTGAAGCTTTCTTT. Residues: CASSLGTAMNTEAFF.